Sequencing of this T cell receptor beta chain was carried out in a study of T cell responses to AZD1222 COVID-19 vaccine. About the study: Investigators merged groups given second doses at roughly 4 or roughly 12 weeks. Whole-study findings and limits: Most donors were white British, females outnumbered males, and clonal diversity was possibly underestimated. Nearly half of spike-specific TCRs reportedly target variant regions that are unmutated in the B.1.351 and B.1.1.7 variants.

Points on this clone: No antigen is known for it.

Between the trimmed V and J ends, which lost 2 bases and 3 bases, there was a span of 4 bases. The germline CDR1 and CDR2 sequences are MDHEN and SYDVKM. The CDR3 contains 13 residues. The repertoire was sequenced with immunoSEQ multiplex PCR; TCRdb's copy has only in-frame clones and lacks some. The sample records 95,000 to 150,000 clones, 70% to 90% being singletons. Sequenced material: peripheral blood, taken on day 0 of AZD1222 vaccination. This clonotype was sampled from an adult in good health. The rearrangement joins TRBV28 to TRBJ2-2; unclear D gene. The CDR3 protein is CASSLTYTGELFF. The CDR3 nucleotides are TGTGCCAGCAGTTTAACCTACACCGGGGAGCTGTTTTTT.